The sequence of this T cell receptor (beta chain) was determined in a study of PD-1 blockade in classical Hodgkin lymphoma. Study-level findings and limits: Newly diagnosed patients had baseline TCR diversity that was reportedly lower than that of healthy donors. The baseline diversity of complete responders showed similarity to that of newly diagnosed patients. Causes of the repertoire differences remain undefined, possibly disease activity or prior therapy. CD4+ TCR diversity rose significantly by C4D1, and CD8+ TCR diversity did not.

As to this clone: Its specificity is not known.

There are 13 residues in the CDR3. Per germline, CDR1 SGHRS and CDR2 YFSETQ. Germline trimming cut 0 bases from V and 10 bases from J; bases unmatched to any gene: 3. The assay was immunoSEQ multiplex PCR, and TCRdb's table has in-frame clones only and misses some. This sample has tens of thousands of clones, with approximately 90% found just once. Each of the patients experienced relapse following autologous stem cell transplantation, and their brentuximab vedotin exposure differed. The chain combines TRBV5-1 with TRBJ1-1; 10 bases are a match to TRBD1. The specimen comprised peripheral blood mononuclear cells (PBMCs), sampled before the second cycle of nivolumab. This receptor was identified in a human donor with classical Hodgkin lymphoma. CDR3 protein: CASSLGDRGSAFF. CDR3 DNA sequence: TGCGCCAGCAGCTTGGGGGACAGGGGTTCAGCTTTCTTT.